This T cell receptor beta chain was sequenced during a study of cytomegalovirus exposure and HLA in healthy donors. The study, taken as a whole, reports: Earlier findings revealed that most TCR beta V segments proved productive either about 87% or about 30% of the time. Per published reports, the classifier diagnosed cytomegalovirus status with high specificity and sensitivity. Upon later analysis, HLA-associated TCR beta chains proved more clonally expanded than other, equally common chains.

The CDR3 runs 14 residues. The germline V gene has CDR1 SGHTS and CDR2 YDEGEE. With 5 bases clipped from V and 3 bases from J, the junction kept 1 base outside the gene matches. On this clone: Its matching antigen is unknown.

Primers included in the PCR were 60 Vbeta and 13 Jbeta primers. Profiled with immunoSEQ multiplex PCR; TCRdb holds only in-frame clones, not every one. The sample yields about 98,000 clones, under 70% seen once. V is TRBV5-8 and J is TRBJ2-1; 11 positions agree with TRBD2. The sequenced material came from PBMCs. The sequence was obtained from a man between 45 and 60 years old in good health and CMV-seronegative. For the CDR3, the DNA is TGTGCCAGCAGGACTAGCGGGAACTACAATGAGCAGTTCTTC. Translation: CASRTSGNYNEQFF.